The 21 T cell receptor beta chains in this list originate from one sample, sequenced in a study of blood T cell repertoires in COVID-19. The data were produced by immunoSEQ multiplex PCR, yet TCRdb's version contains in-frame clones alone and is incomplete. The profile shows some 330,000 clones, about 90% of them singletons. The specimen sequenced was peripheral blood. Every receptor here comes from a woman aged 25 to 39 with COVID-19, enrolled during active disease.

The rearrangement links TRBV7-2 to TRBJ1-6; D gene uncertain. Trimming pared 3 bases from V and 5 bases from J, leaving 8 bases between. The CDR3 has 14 amino acids. CDR1 SGHTA and CDR2 FQGNSA come from the germline V gene. This chain's CDR3 is CASSFGQDNSPLHF. DNA of the CDR3: TGTGCCAGCAGCTTCGGCCAGGATAATTCACCCCTCCACTTT.

The rearrangement joins TRBV7-9 to TRBJ1-2, with 9 bases lining up with TRBD1. This CDR3 is 15 amino acids long. Looked up from germline, CDR1 is SEHNR and CDR2 is FQNEAQ (reference sequence). The J segment lost 4 bases and the V segment lost 5 bases, leaving 8 bases of the junction unmatched. The chain's CDR3 is CASSILTGGFYGYTF. DNA of the CDR3: TGTGCCAGCAGCATCCTGACAGGGGGGTTCTATGGCTACACCTTC.

The rearrangement uses TRBV27 and TRBJ1-2; D not resolved. The CDR3 sequence is 15 residues long. Germline CDR1 reads MNHEY; CDR2 reads SMNVEV (reference sequence). V gave up 1 base and J gave up 4 bases, with 13 bases separating them. CDR3 nucleotides: TGTGCCAGCAGTTTATTAGGCGGGAAGGGCTATGGCTACACCTTC. This translates into CASSLLGGKGYGYTF.

V is TRBV2 and J is TRBJ2-7; 10 bases align to TRBD2. CDR1 and CDR2 (germline): SNHLY, FYNNEI. The CDR3 loop spans 14 amino acids. With 5 bases clipped from V and 4 bases from J, the junction kept 5 bases outside the gene matches. CDR3 DNA: TGTGCCAGCAGTCTTAATAGCGGGGGGTACGAGCAGTACTTC. It encodes CASSLNSGGYEQYF. The full variable domain, with the rest looked up from reference TRBV2 and TRBJ2-7, is EPEVTQTPSHQVTQMGQEVILRCVPISNHLYFYWYRQILGQKVEFLVSFYNNEISEKSEIFDDQFSVERPDGSNFTLKIRSTKLEDSAMYFCASSLNSGGYEQYFGPGTRLTVT.

This chain connects TRBV5-5 to TRBJ1-1; D remains ambiguous. With 0 bases removed from V and 7 bases from J, the gap between germline ends came to 7 bases. Germline V lookup: CDR1 SGHKS, CDR2 YYEKEE (reference sequence). CDR3 length: 12 amino acids. CDR3: CASSLALFEAFF. The CDR3 nucleotides are TGTGCCAGCAGCTTGGCCTTATTTGAAGCTTTCTTT.

The chain employs TRBV11-2 and TRBJ2-7, with D maybe TRBD1 (6 bases). The CDR3 runs to 15 residues. Trimming shortened V by 5 bases and J by 1 base, and 15 bases separated the two germline ends. CDR1 is SGHAT, CDR2 FQNNGV, per germline. This CDR3 is CASSGRTVWSYEQYF. The CDR3 bases are TGTGCCAGCAGCGGACGGACAGTGTGGTCCTACGAGCAGTACTTC.

The V gene is TRBV7-8, the J gene TRBJ2-3; perhaps TRBD2 as D (8 bases). The CDR3 is 16 residues long. The germline V and J ends were trimmed by 5 bases and 5 bases, with 20 bases remaining between them. Germline V lookup: CDR1 SGHVS, CDR2 FQNEAQ. The CDR3: CASSPGGASGGDTQYF. CDR3 nucleotides: TGTGCCAGCAGCCCCGGGGGGGCCTCAGGGGGAGATACGCAGTATTTT.

This chain's CDR3 is CASSIPGQGKNIQYF. CDR3 sequence (DNA): TGTGCCAGTAGTATCCCGGGACAGGGGAAAAACATTCAGTACTTC. The chain uses TRBV19 and TRBJ2-4; 10 positions agree with TRBD1. Germline V gene data show CDR1 as LNHDA and CDR2 as SQIVND (reference sequence). There are 15 residues in the CDR3. The trim removed 3 bases at V and 4 bases at J, leaving 3 bases unmatched.

This clone was found once. The V and J genes are TRBV30 and TRBJ1-6, with D maybe TRBD1 (6 bases). V was cut by 1 base and J by 8 bases, with 12 bases left in between. Germline CDR1 reads GTSNPN; CDR2 reads SVGIG (reference sequence). CDR3 size: 14 residues. This CDR3 reads CAWSGGQGYSPLHF. Written as DNA, the CDR3 is TGTGCCTGGAGTGGGGGGCAGGGGTATTCACCCCTCCACTTT.

This chain links TRBV20-1 with TRBJ1-6; TRBD1 matches 7 bases. Germline V lookup: CDR1 DFQATT, CDR2 SNEGSKA (reference sequence). The CDR3 runs 15 residues. Trimming removed 3 bases from V and 10 bases from J; junction bases left unmatched: 12. The CDR3 protein is CSASGDSFVISPLHF. CDR3 sequence (DNA): TGCAGTGCTAGTGGGGACAGCTTTGTGATCTCACCCCTCCACTTT.

The genes are TRBV19 and TRBJ1-5; D is ambiguous. Trimming left V 3 bases short and J 4 bases short, with 7 bases between. Germline values: CDR1 LNHDA, CDR2 SQIVND (reference sequence). The CDR3 is 13 residues long. The CDR3 nucleotides are TGTGCCAGTAGTATGCAGATTAATCAGCCCCAGCATTTT. Its protein is CASSMQINQPQHF.

The gene calls are TRBV9 and TRBJ1-1; 7 bases align to TRBD1. The germline V gene has CDR1 SGDLS and CDR2 YYNGEE. Losses at the gene ends were 3 bases for V and 4 bases for J; bases not matched to a gene: 6. This CDR3 region has 14 residues. This CDR3 is CASSAAGGGTEAFF. CDR3 DNA: TGTGCCAGCAGCGCCGCAGGGGGTGGCACTGAAGCTTTCTTT.

V gene TRBV5-1 combines with J gene TRBJ1-4, with D tentatively TRBD1 (5 bases). CDR3 size: 16 residues. Looked up from germline, CDR1 is SGHRS and CDR2 is YFSETQ. V was trimmed by 4 bases and J by 3 bases, leaving 16 bases between them. CDR3 residues: CASSPIIGGSNEKLFF. CDR3 coding DNA: TGCGCCAGCAGCCCTATAATTGGGGGGTCTAATGAAAAACTGTTTTTT.

The CDR3 sequence: CAWDAGAQPQHF. For the CDR3, the DNA is TGTGCCTGGGATGCAGGGGCTCAGCCCCAGCATTTT. The chain is built from TRBV30 and TRBJ1-5; possibly TRBD1 for D (6 bases). V dropped 5 bases and J dropped 6 bases, with 11 bases sitting between them. CDR3 length: 12 residues. CDR1 is GTSNPN, CDR2 SVGIG, per germline (reference sequence).

This clone was seen a few times. The gene calls are TRBV7-9 and TRBJ2-7, with a possible D match to TRBD1 (5 bases). The germline CDR1 and CDR2 sequences are SEHNR and FQNEAQ (reference sequence). The CDR3 has 15 amino acids. V lost 1 base and J 1 base, leaving 11 bases between the germline ends. The DNA for the CDR3 is TGTGCCAGCAGCTTAGGGCCAGGGATATCCTACGAGCAGTACGTC. Translation: CASSLGPGISYEQYV.

The chain employs TRBV7-2 and TRBJ1-2; D gene ambiguous. Trimming took 1 base from V and 4 from J, leaving 7 bases between them. CDR3 length: 13 residues. Germline V gene lookup returns CDR1 SGHTA and CDR2 FQGNSA. The DNA for the CDR3 is TGTGCCAGCAGCTTAGGAGTCACCTATGGCTACACCTTC. Protein sequence: CASSLGVTYGYTF.

This rearrangement joins TRBV2 to TRBJ1-4, with no clear D. The germline gives CDR1 SNHLY, CDR2 FYNNEI. Trimming left V 2 bases short and J 0 bases short, with 13 bases between. This CDR3 region has 17 residues. CDR3 nucleotide sequence: TGTGCCAGCAGTGAATATGATGGAGCGTCAACTAATGAAAAACTGTTTTTT. Translating gives CASSEYDGASTNEKLFF.

The gene calls are TRBV6-4 and TRBJ2-4, with D maybe TRBD1 (6 bases). V was cut by 2 bases and J by 10 bases, with 15 bases left in between. CDR1 is MRHNA and CDR2 is SNTAGT in the germline V gene. This CDR3 is built from 14 residues. The CDR3 is CASSDRPMRGIQYF. The CDR3 DNA sequence: TGTGCCAGCAGTGACCGCCCTATGAGGGGGATTCAGTACTTC.

The V and J genes are TRBV5-4 and TRBJ1-1, with a possible D match to TRBD1 (5 bases). V was trimmed by 4 bases and J by 1 base, leaving 14 bases between them. The CDR3 runs 15 residues. Germline loops: CDR1 SGHNT, CDR2 YYREEE (reference sequence). The CDR3 protein is CASSARGETNTEAFF. The CDR3 nucleotides read TGTGCCAGCAGCGCCCGGGGGGAAACGAACACTGAAGCTTTCTTT.

V usage is TRBV5-1 and J usage is TRBJ1-2, with no clear D. V lost 4 bases, J lost 6 bases, and 13 bases lay in between. Germline values: CDR1 SGHRS, CDR2 YFSETQ. The CDR3 loop spans 13 amino acids. The DNA for the CDR3 is TGCGCCAGCAGCCCCTTTTCACGGGATGGCTACACCTTC. Its protein is CASSPFSRDGYTF.

This chain uses TRBV24-1 with TRBJ2-5; D call uncertain. Germline CDR1 is KGHDR and CDR2 is SFDVKD. Trimming shortened V by 1 base and J by 4 bases, and 12 bases separated the two germline ends. The CDR3 runs 15 residues. Here the CDR3 reads CATSDFVSGSETQYF. CDR3 coding DNA: TGTGCCACCAGTGATTTCGTTTCCGGGTCAGAGACCCAGTACTTC.